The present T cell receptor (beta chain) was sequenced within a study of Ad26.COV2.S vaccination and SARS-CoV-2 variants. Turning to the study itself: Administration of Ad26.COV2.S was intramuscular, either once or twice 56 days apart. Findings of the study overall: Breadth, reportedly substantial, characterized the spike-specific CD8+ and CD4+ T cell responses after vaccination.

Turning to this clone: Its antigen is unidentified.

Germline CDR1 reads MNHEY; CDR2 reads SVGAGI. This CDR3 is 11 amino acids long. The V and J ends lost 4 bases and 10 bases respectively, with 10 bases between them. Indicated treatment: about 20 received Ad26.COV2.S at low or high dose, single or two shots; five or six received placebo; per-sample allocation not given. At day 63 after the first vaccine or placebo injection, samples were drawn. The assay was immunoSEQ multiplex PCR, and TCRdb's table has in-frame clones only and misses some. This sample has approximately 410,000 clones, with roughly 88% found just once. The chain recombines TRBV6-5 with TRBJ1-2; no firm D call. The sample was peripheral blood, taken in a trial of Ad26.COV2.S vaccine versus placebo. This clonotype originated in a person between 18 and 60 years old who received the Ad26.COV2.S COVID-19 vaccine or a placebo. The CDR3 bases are TGTGCCAGCAGTTCTCCCCCATTCTACACCTTC. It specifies CASSSPPFYTF.